This T cell receptor (beta chain) was sequenced during a study of blood T cells in healthy people across ages. Study-level information: In model experiments, template switching was able to capture about one barcoded beta molecule for every two T cells that were present.

The study recruited healthy Caucasian donors from Russia who were aged about 6 to 95. V gave up 1 base and J gave up 4 bases; unmatched junction bases: 7. CDR1 and CDR2 from the germline V gene are DFQATT and SNEGSKA (reference sequence). The CDR3 consists of 15 residues. Sample-barcoded 5' priming and a J-beta primer mix drove a second PCR of about 6 to 12 cycles. A 12-random-nucleotide template-switch adaptor tagged each cDNA molecule. TCRdb reprocessed the 5' RACE reads via MiXCR and lists one record per CDR3 protein. The sample includes more than 1 million distinct CDR3 sequences, 40% to 50% of them seen just once.

The specimen was blood. V is TRBV20-1 and J is TRBJ2-1, with 7 bases identical to TRBD2. The sequence was obtained from a woman aged 55-70 years in good health. The CDR3: CSARGSGTPYNEQFF. In DNA form, the CDR3 reads TGCAGTGCTAGAGGGAGCGGGACCCCTTACAATGAGCAGTTCTTC.